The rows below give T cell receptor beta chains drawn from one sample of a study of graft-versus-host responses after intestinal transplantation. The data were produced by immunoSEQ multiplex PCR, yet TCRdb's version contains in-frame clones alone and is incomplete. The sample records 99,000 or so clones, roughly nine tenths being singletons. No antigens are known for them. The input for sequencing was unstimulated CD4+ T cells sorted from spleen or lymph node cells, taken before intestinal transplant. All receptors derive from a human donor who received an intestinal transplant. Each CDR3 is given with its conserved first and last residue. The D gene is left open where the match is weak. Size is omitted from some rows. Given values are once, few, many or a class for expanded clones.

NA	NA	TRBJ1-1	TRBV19	TGTGCCAGTAGTATTGAGGGGCCAAAAGGAGCTTTCTTT	CASSIEGPKGAFF
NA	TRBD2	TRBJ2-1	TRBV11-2	TGTGCCAGCAGCTTAGTTCTAGCGGATGAGCAGTTCTTC	CASSLVLADEQFF
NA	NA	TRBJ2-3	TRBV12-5	TGTGCTAGTCGCGTACAGACCCACACAGATACGCAGTATTTT	CASRVQTHTDTQYF
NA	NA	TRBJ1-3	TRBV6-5	TGTGCCAGCGGCCGGGACAACTCTGGAAACACCATATATTTT	CASGRDNSGNTIYF
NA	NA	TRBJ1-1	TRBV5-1	TGCGCCAGCAGCCAAGGCGGACAAATCGGAACTTTCTTT	CASSQGGQIGTFF
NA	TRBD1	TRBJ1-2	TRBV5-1	TGCGCCAGCAGCTTGGGGGACAGGGAGGGCTATGGCTACACCTTC	CASSLGDREGYGYTF
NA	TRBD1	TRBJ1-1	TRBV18	TGTGCCAGCTCAAACCGGGACAGGGAGAACACTGAAGCTTTCTTT	CASSNRDRENTEAFF
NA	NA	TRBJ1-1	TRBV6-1	TGTGCCAGCAGCCGGGACGGCGACACTGAAGCTTTCTTT	CASSRDGDTEAFF
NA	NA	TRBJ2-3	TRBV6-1	TGTGCCAGCCCACGAGACGGTTCTAGCACAGATACGCAGTATTTT	CASPRDGSSTDTQYF
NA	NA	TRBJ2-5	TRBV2	TGTGCCAGCAGTGCCGACGGGGGAGCCCAAGAGACCCAGTACTTC	CASSADGGAQETQYF
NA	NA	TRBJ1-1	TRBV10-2	TGCGCCAGCAGTGAGTATTCCACTGAAGCTTTCTTT	CASSEYSTEAFF
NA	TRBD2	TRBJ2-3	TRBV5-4	TGTGCCAGCAGCTTTGGTTATGCGGGGGGGCGTGGAGATACGCAGTATTTT	CASSFGYAGGRGDTQYF
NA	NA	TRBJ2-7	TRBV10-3	TGTGCCATCAGCCGGGACACCTTGCGGTACGAGCAGTACTTC	CAISRDTLRYEQYF
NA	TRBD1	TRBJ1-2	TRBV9	TGTGCCAGCAGCCCAAGACAGGGTGGCTACACCTTC	CASSPRQGGYTF
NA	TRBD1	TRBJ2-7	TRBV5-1	TGCGCCAGCAGCGTAATGACAGGGTCCTACGAGCAGTACTTC	CASSVMTGSYEQYF
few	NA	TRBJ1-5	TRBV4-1	TGCGCCAGCAGCCAAGATTACGGACCCTATACGCCCCAGCATTTT	CASSQDYGPYTPQHF
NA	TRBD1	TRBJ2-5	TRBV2	TGTGCCAGCAGTAAGCGCCGGGACAGGGGGCAAGAGACCCAGTACTTC	CASSKRRDRGQETQYF
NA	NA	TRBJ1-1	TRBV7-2	TGTGCCAGCAGCTTAGCCGGGAGCAACACTGAAGCTTTCTTT	CASSLAGSNTEAFF
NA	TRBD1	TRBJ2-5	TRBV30	TGTGCCTGGAGTCGGGACAGGGGCCGCCTCAGGACCCAGTACTTC	CAWSRDRGRLRTQYF
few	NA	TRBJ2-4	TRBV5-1	TGCGCCAGCAGCGAAACTTCCAAAACAGGGCGGGAGTACTTC	CASSETSKTGREYF
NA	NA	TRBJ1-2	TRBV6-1	TGTGCCAGCAGTGTGCACGGTGACTATGGCTACACCTTC	CASSVHGDYGYTF
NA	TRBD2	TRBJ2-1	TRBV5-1	TGCGCCAGCAGCTTGCCGACTAGCGGGAACTACAATGAGCAGTTCTTC	CASSLPTSGNYNEQFF
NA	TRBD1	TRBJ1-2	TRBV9	TGTGCCAGCAGCCCGGACAGGGGCTATGGCTACACCTTC	CASSPDRGYGYTF
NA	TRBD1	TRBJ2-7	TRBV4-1	TGCGCCAGCAGCCAGGAAGGACAGGGAAGTCGTTACGAGCAGTACTTC	CASSQEGQGSRYEQYF
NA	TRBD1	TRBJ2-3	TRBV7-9	TGTGCCAGCGACAGGGTTAGCACAGATACGCAGTATTTT	CASDRVSTDTQYF
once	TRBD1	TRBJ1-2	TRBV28	TGTGCCAGCAGTTCCGGGACAGGGGGTTACGGCTACACCTTC	CASSSGTGGYGYTF
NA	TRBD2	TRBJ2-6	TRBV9	TGTGCCAGCAGCGTAACGGGGGGGCCTGGGGCCAACGTCCTGACTTTC	CASSVTGGPGANVLTF
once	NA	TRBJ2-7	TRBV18	TGTGCCAGCTCCCTTGGGGCGGGCGGCTCCTACGAGCAGTACTTC	CASSLGAGGSYEQYF
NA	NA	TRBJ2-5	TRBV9	TGTGCCAGCAGCGTAGCGGCCGGAAGAGAGACCCAGTACTTC	CASSVAAGRETQYF
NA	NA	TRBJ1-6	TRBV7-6	TGTGCCAGCAGCGAAAGGCCGGGGGACGGCTATAATTCACCCCTCCACTTT	CASSERPGDGYNSPLHF
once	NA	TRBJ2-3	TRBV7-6	TGTGCCAGCAGCTTATCGGCAGGGAGCACAGATACGCAGTATTTT	CASSLSAGSTDTQYF
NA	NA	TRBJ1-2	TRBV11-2	TGTGCCAGCAGCTTAGGGAGGTCTCTAAACTATGGCTACACCTTC	CASSLGRSLNYGYTF
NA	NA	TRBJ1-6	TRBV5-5	TGTGCCAGCCCAGACGTGGGGGATAATTCACCCCTCCACTTT	CASPDVGDNSPLHF
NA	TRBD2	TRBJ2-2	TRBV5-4	TGTGCCAGCAGCCTCCGCAGGGGCGGGGGGGACAACACCGGGGAGCTGTTTTTT	CASSLRRGGGDNTGELFF
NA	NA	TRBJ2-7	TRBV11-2	TGTGCCAGCAGCGTGTCCTGGCGGGGTCGGGAGCAGTACTTC	CASSVSWRGREQYF
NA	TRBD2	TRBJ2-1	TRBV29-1	TGCAGCGCCAATCAGAGACTAGCCTCCTACAATGAGCAGTTCTTC	CSANQRLASYNEQFF
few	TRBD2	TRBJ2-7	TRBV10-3	TGTGCCACCCAGCCGGGACTAGCGGCGGGGAAGTACTTC	CATQPGLAAGKYF
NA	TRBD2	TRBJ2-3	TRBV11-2	TGTGCCAGCAGCCGGCGGACTAGCGGGAGTGGAGATACGCAGTATTTT	CASSRRTSGSGDTQYF
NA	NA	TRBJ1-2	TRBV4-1	TGCGCCAGCAGCCAAGAAACGACAGTTATCTATGGCTACACCTTC	CASSQETTVIYGYTF
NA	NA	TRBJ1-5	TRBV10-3	TGTGCCATCAGCGGAGTCAATCAGCCCCAGCATTTT	CAISGVNQPQHF
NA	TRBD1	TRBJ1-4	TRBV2	TGTGCCAGCAGTGGTACCGGACAGGATAATGAAAAACTGTTTTTT	CASSGTGQDNEKLFF
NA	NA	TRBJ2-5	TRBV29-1	TGCAGCGCCTCCCCCGGGACGGCACAAGAGACCCAGTACTTC	CSASPGTAQETQYF
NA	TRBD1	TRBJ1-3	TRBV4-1	TGCGCCAGTGCACAGGGGGACTCTGGAAACACCATATATTTT	CASAQGDSGNTIYF
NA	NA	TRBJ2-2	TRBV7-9	TGTGCCAGCAGGGAGGGGGACACCGGGGAGCTGTTTTTT	CASREGDTGELFF
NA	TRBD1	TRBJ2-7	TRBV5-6	TGTGCCAGCAGCCAAATCCCGGGACAGGGGATCGACGAGCAGTACTTC	CASSQIPGQGIDEQYF
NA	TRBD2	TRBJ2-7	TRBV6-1	TGTGCCAGCAGTGAAGGGGATGCGGGAGGCTCCATCTACGAGCAGTACTTC	CASSEGDAGGSIYEQYF
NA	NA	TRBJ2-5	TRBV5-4	TGTGCCAGCAGCTTGCCGACCAGGGAGACCCAGTACTTC	CASSLPTRETQYF
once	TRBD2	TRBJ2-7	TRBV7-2	TGTGCCAGCAGCCCGAGTAGCGGGAGCTCCTACGAGCAGTACTTC	CASSPSSGSSYEQYF
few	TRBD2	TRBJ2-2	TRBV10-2	TGCGCCAGCCTGACTAGCGGGAGGACCGGGGAGCTGTTTTTT	CASLTSGRTGELFF